This is a list of T cell receptor beta chains from one sample in a study of regulatory T cells in long-lasting Graves disease. Via MiXCR, TCRdb re-called the multiplex PCR reads, giving one row per CDR3 protein. Among about 420,000 distinct CDR3 sequences listed, less than 20% were seen once. This sample was also put to use in a study of T cells in Graves' hyperthyroidism and ophthalmopathy.

The sample in question was peripheral blood mononuclear cells (PBMCs), obtained at new diagnosis, from a patient treated with antithyroid drugs. The receptors shown here come from a woman aged 18-30 years with Graves disease. CDR3s include the opening cysteine and the closing phenylalanine or tryptophan. The D gene is left open where the match is weak. Size is omitted from some rows. Given values are once, few, many or a class for expanded clones.

>few|TRBJ1-2|-|TRBV20-1
CSARERSLPYGYTF
TGCAGTGCTAGAGAAAGGAGTCTACCCTATGGCTACACCTTC
>few|TRBJ2-1|TRBD2|TRBV10-2
CASSDHEREIGYNEQFF
TGCGCCAGCAGTGACCACGAGCGGGAGATAGGCTACAATGAGCAGTTCTTC
>many|TRBJ2-4|-|TRBV5-5
CASSSTGAKNIQYF
TGTGCCAGCAGCTCCACAGGAGCCAAAAACATTCAGTACTTC
>-|TRBJ2-7|TRBD2|TRBV11-2
CASSVWGLAGGSFSYEQYF
TGTGCCAGCAGCGTCTGGGGACTAGCGGGAGGGAGTTTTTCCTACGAGCAGTACTTC
>many|TRBJ2-7|-|TRBV7-9
CASSSSTGRVSYEQYF
TGTGCCAGCAGCTCCTCAACAGGGAGGGTATCCTACGAGCAGTACTTC
>-|TRBJ2-2|-|TRBV19
CASSILEGSPPGELFF
TGTGCCAGTAGTATTTTGGAGGGTTCACCTCCCGGGGAGCTGTTTTTT
>many|TRBJ2-7|TRBD2|TRBV6-1
CATLPGPLAGGPYEQYF
TGTGCCACCCTACCAGGTCCGCTAGCGGGAGGGCCCTACGAGCAGTACTTC
>-|TRBJ2-5|TRBD2|TRBV4-1
CASKNLAEGRETQYF
TGCGCCAGTAAAAATCTAGCGGAGGGGAGGGAGACCCAGTACTTC
>many|TRBJ2-7|-|TRBV5-6
CASVYEQYF
TGTGCCAGCGTCTACGAGCAGTACTTC
>many|TRBJ2-7|-|TRBV7-2
CASSAPGLGYEQYF
TGTGCCAGCAGCGCCCCGGGACTGGGTTACGAGCAGTACTTC
>many|TRBJ2-5|-|TRBV29-1
CSVEEERVRETQYF
TGCAGCGTTGAAGAGGAGAGGGTCAGAGAGACCCAGTACTTC
>-|TRBJ2-5|-|TRBV18
CASSPLQVTKETQYF
TGTGCCAGCTCACCACTACAGGTGACCAAAGAGACCCAGTACTTC
>many|TRBJ1-5|-|TRBV28
CASSPQTGLGQPQHF
TGTGCCAGCAGTCCCCAGACGGGTTTGGGTCAGCCCCAGCATTTT
>-|TRBJ2-1|TRBD2|TRBV5-1
CASSLATSESYNEQFF
TGCGCCAGCAGCTTGGCAACTAGCGAGTCCTACAATGAGCAGTTCTTC
>few|TRBJ2-3|-|TRBV7-9
CASSSSRGTPSTDTQYF
TGTGCCAGCAGCTCTTCAAGAGGAACTCCGAGCACAGATACGCAGTATTTT
>many|TRBJ2-1|-|TRBV27
CASSRGNPSYNEQFF
TGTGCCAGCAGTCGGGGGAACCCCTCCTACAATGAGCAGTTCTTC
>many|TRBJ2-7|TRBD2|TRBV12-3/TRBV12-4
CASSQGLGVHEQYF
TGTGCCAGCAGTCAGGGACTAGGAGTACACGAGCAGTACTTC
>few|TRBJ2-1|TRBD1|TRBV27
CASSLRPGQGNNEQFF
TGTGCCAGCAGTTTAAGGCCGGGACAGGGGAACAATGAGCAGTTCTTC
>-|TRBJ2-3|TRBD2|TRBV29-1
CSVERSGRAGLPTDTQYF
TGCAGCGTTGAACGTAGCGGGAGGGCCGGGCTACCCACAGATACGCAGTATTTT
>-|TRBJ1-2|TRBD1|TRBV10-2
CASSESTGMYGYTF
TGCGCCAGCAGTGAGTCGACAGGGATGTATGGCTACACCTTC
>few|TRBJ1-4|-|TRBV12-3/TRBV12-4
CASTGPGGEKLFF
TGTGCCAGCACGGGCCCCGGGGGTGAAAAACTGTTTTTT
>once|TRBJ1-2|-|TRBV6-1
CASLEDQRGGHTF
TGTGCCAGTTTGGAGGACCAAAGGGGTGGCCACACCTTC
>few|TRBJ2-1|-|TRBV9
CASKLGVAGSDEQFF
TGTGCCAGCAAGTTGGGAGTAGCTGGGTCAGATGAGCAGTTCTTC
>many|TRBJ2-5|-|TRBV12-3/TRBV12-4
CASSRLGADQETQYF
TGTGCCAGCAGCCGACTCGGCGCGGACCAAGAGACCCAGTACTTC
>many|TRBJ2-5|-|TRBV28
CASIHESMGTQYF
TGTGCCAGCATTCATGAAAGCATGGGGACCCAGTACTTC